A single sample gave rise to the 23 T cell receptor beta chains below, sequenced in a study of T cells in localized non-small cell lung cancer (dated by TCRdb to 2018 to 2021). The protocol used for the library was the immunoSEQ multiplex PCR assay. In TCRdb, the immuneACCESS table is reduced to in-frame sequences with V and J assigned. These tables do not hold every clone; where another copy was compared, an unresolved V gene accounts for under half, and the others remain unexplained. Recorded for this sample are some 25,000 clones; 80% to 95% of them occurred a single time. The ten top clones hold around 4.2% of the sample. The sequenced sample was peripheral blood, obtained before any cancer treatment. These receptors were collected from a female donor over 55 with stage II squamous cell lung carcinoma.

J is TRBJ2-1 and V is TRBV4-2; 7 positions match TRBD2. The germline V gene encodes CDR1 LGHNA and CDR2 YNFKEQ. The CDR3 contains 13 residues. The V segment lost 0 bases and the J segment 12 bases; nucleotides outside the gene matches: 5. The CDR3 loop is CASSQDLGGRQFF. In DNA form, the CDR3 reads TGTGCCAGCAGCCAAGATCTAGGCGGGAGGCAGTTCTTC.

The J gene is TRBJ1-1, the V gene TRBV19, with D perhaps matching TRBD1 (6 bases). CDR1 LNHDA and CDR2 SQIVND come from the germline V gene (reference sequence). The CDR3 runs 14 residues. The ends were cut back, 7 bases at V and 5 bases at J, with 17 bases in the middle. CDR3 sequence: CASTLQGRRTEAFF. CDR3 sequence (DNA): TGTGCCAGTACGTTGCAGGGGCGGAGGACTGAAGCTTTCTTT.

The CDR3 spells CASSLGPNYEQYF. In DNA form, the CDR3 reads TGTGCCAGCAGCCTGGGACCTAACTACGAGCAGTACTTC. The chain recombines TRBV7-6 with TRBJ2-7, with D tentatively TRBD1 or TRBD2 (5 bases each). Trimming took off 5 bases at V and 3 bases at J, with 11 bases between the two ends. There are 13 residues in the CDR3. CDR1 is SGHVS and CDR2 is FNYEAQ in the germline V gene.

J is TRBJ1-1 and V is TRBV11-2; D gene ambiguous. This CDR3 is 13 amino acids long. Trimming left V 1 base short and J 11 bases short, with 14 bases between. Germline CDR1 reads SGHAT; CDR2 reads FQNNGV. CDR3 amino acids: CASSLVPNTGAFF. Here the CDR3 DNA reads TGTGCCAGCAGCTTAGTTCCAAACACTGGGGCTTTCTTT.

Only one count was recorded for this clone. The chain joins TRBV6-1 to TRBJ1-1; D gene ambiguous. Germline V CDR1 and CDR2: MNHNS, SASEGT. CDR3 length equals 11 residues. V shed 2 bases and J shed 5 bases, with 3 bases lying between them. The DNA for the CDR3 is TGTGCCAGCAGTGAAAAGACTGAAGCTTTCTTT. Its protein product is CASSEKTEAFF.

This chain joins TRBV13 and TRBJ2-7; a possible D gene is TRBD2 (5 bases). The CDR3 sequence is 16 residues long. V was clipped by 5 bases and J by 3 bases, with 20 bases between them. Germline-derived CDR1 and CDR2 are PRHDT and FYEKMQ (reference sequence). In DNA, the CDR3 is TGTGCCAGCAGCCTCCCGGGGAGATGGGAAGGCTACGAGCAGTACTTC. It is translated as CASSLPGRWEGYEQYF.

This chain links TRBV2 with TRBJ2-7; 10 nucleotides line up with TRBD2. The CDR3 spans 14 residues. The V and J ends lost 7 bases and 0 bases, in that order; junction bases with no gene match: 3. Germline loops: CDR1 SNHLY, CDR2 FYNNEI. CDR3 sequence: CASKLAGPSYEQYF. CDR3 DNA sequence: TGTGCCAGCAAACTAGCGGGACCCTCCTACGAGCAGTACTTC.

The rearrangement joins TRBV7-2 to TRBJ2-1; 11 nucleotides agree with TRBD2. The CDR3 spans 15 residues. Trimming took 7 bases from V and 8 from J; bases not matched to a gene: 10. The germline V gene has CDR1 SGHTA and CDR2 FQGNSA. CDR3 in amino acids: CASTFLLAGEDEQFF. Here the CDR3 DNA reads TGTGCCAGCACCTTTCTACTAGCGGGGGAGGATGAGCAGTTCTTC.

This sequence joins TRBV28 and TRBJ1-6; maybe TRBD1 (5 bases). The V end lost 4 bases, the J end lost 0 bases, and 13 bases lay between the germline ends. The CDR3 covers 17 residues. Germline-derived CDR1 and CDR2 are MDHEN and SYDVKM. The CDR3 DNA reads as TGTGCCAGCAGTTCCCACTCAGGGAGCTCCTATAATTCACCCCTCCACTTT. It is translated as CASSSHSGSSYNSPLHF. The complete variable domain, with remaining parts taken from reference TRBV28 and TRBJ1-6, reads DVKVTQSSRYLVKRTGEKVFLECVQDMDHENMFWYRQDPGLGLRLIYFSYDVKMKEKGDIPEGYSVSREKKERFSLILESASTNQTSMYLCASSSHSGSSYNSPLHFGNGTRLTVT.

Notes on this clone: One end of the junction is discordant with germline, which a read error may explain. The V gene is TRBV18, the J gene TRBJ1-2, with D hard to call. Germline values: CDR1 KGHSH, CDR2 LQKENI. CDR3 length: 13 residues. CDR3 protein: CASSPPYVREMAF. The CDR3 DNA sequence: TGTGCCAGCTCACCTCCCTACGTCCGGGAGATGGCCTTC. The full variable domain, rest sourced from reference TRBV18 and TRBJ1-2, is NAGVMQNPRHLVRRRGQEARLRCSPMKGHSHVYWYRQLPEEGLKFMVYLQKENIIDESGMPKERFSAEFPKEGPSILRIQQVVRGDSAAYFCASSPPYVREMAFGSGTRLTVV.

The genes are TRBV27 and TRBJ2-1, with a possible D match to TRBD1 (5 bases). This CDR3 has 17 amino acids. V was clipped by 6 bases and J by 5 bases, with 23 bases between them. Germline CDR1 and CDR2: MNHEY and SMNVEV (reference sequence). The CDR3 coding sequence is TGTGCCAGCAGCCCTCCCCGTCACAGGCCAAAGGACAATGAGCAGTTCTTC. It codes for CASSPPRHRPKDNEQFF.

The chain links TRBV5-4 to TRBJ1-1; TRBD1 agrees at 8 bases. The J segment lost 10 bases and the V segment lost 4 bases, leaving 12 bases of the junction unmatched. This CDR3 region has 14 residues. Per the germline V gene, CDR1 is SGHNT and CDR2 is YYREEE (reference sequence). CDR3 protein: CASSPSGGSVRAFF. The CDR3 nucleotides read TGTGCCAGCAGCCCCTCAGGGGGCTCCGTGCGAGCTTTCTTT.

The rearrangement joins TRBV10-3 to TRBJ2-2; maybe TRBD1 (7 bases). The germline CDR1 and CDR2 sequences are ENHRY and SYGVKD. The CDR3 covers 14 residues. V lost 3 bases, J lost 3 bases, and 8 bases lay in between. The CDR3: CAISDRGDTGELFF. The CDR3 DNA reads TGTGCCATCAGTGACAGGGGGGACACCGGGGAGCTGTTTTTT.

This chain joins TRBV15 and TRBJ1-4, with a tentative D call TRBD1 (6 bases). There are 12 residues in the CDR3. V dropped 8 bases and J dropped 8 bases, with 12 bases sitting between them. The germline V gene has CDR1 LNHNV and CDR2 YYDKDF (reference sequence). CDR3 sequence reads: CATSRGGEKLFF. The CDR3 DNA sequence: TGTGCCACCTCAAGGGGGGGCGAAAAACTGTTTTTT.

The genes are TRBV5-1 and TRBJ1-1; 7 bases fit TRBD1. CDR3 length: 15 residues. Unmatched junction bases numbered 9, after V lost 2 bases and J lost 5 bases. In germline, CDR1 is SGHRS, CDR2 YFSETQ. CDR3 sequence: CASSFSQGGSTEAFF. DNA of the CDR3: TGCGCCAGCAGCTTTTCCCAGGGGGGTAGTACTGAAGCTTTCTTT.

The chain links TRBV7-9 to TRBJ2-5; no firm D call. V was cut by 8 bases and J by 7 bases, with 14 bases left in between. The CDR3 runs to 12 residues. The germline CDR1 and CDR2 sequences are SEHNR and FQNEAQ (reference sequence). The CDR3 bases are TGTGCCAGCGAATCCAGCCTGGCGACCCAGTACTTC. This gives the protein CASESSLATQYF.

The chain uses TRBV11-1 and TRBJ1-2, with unresolved D. V was pared by 3 bases and J by 7 bases, with 6 bases between. This CDR3 has 11 residues. Per germline, CDR1 SGHAT and CDR2 FQDESV (reference sequence). CDR3 protein: CASSFRGGYTF. For the CDR3, the DNA is TGTGCCAGCAGCTTCCGTGGTGGCTACACCTTC.

The V gene is TRBV5-1, the J gene TRBJ2-5, with 9 nucleotides matching TRBD2. The tail of the sequence fits TRBJ2-7 better, so the J call may be wrong. Germline lookup yields CDR1 SGHRS and CDR2 YFSETQ. This CDR3 region has 15 residues. The CDR3 region has the DNA TGCGCCAGCAGTTCACTAGCGGGCACCTCCTACGAGCAGTACTTC. Its protein is CASSSLAGTSYEQYF.

V usage is TRBV4-1 and J usage is TRBJ1-1; D may be TRBD1 (5 bases). V was clipped by 0 bases and J by 11 bases, with 13 bases between them. Germline assignment: CDR1 MGHRA and CDR2 YSYEKL. This CDR3 spans 13 amino acids. CDR3 in DNA: TGCGCCAGCAGCCAAGATCGTCAGGGTAATGCTTTCTTT. It yields the protein CASSQDRQGNAFF.

The rearrangement links TRBV10-3 to TRBJ1-1; D not certain. With 2 bases removed from V and 0 bases from J, the gap between germline ends came to 7 bases. The CDR3 length is 14 residues. Germline V CDR1 and CDR2: ENHRY, SYGVKD. CDR3 sequence (DNA): TGTGCCATCAGTGAGGTAGGAATGAACACTGAAGCTTTCTTT. Its translation is CAISEVGMNTEAFF.

The chain joins TRBV2 to TRBJ1-5, with 8 bases aligning to TRBD1. The junction had 4 bases not matched to a gene; V was cut back by 5 bases and J by 4 bases. CDR1 SNHLY and CDR2 FYNNEI come from the germline V gene. This CDR3 contains 14 residues. The CDR3 is CASSLRQGNQPQHF. CDR3 sequence (DNA): TGTGCCAGCAGTCTAAGACAGGGGAATCAGCCCCAGCATTTT.

V usage is TRBV18 and J usage is TRBJ1-6; D uncertain. Germline V CDR1 and CDR2: KGHSH, LQKENI. V was trimmed by 2 bases and J by 5 bases, leaving 7 bases between them. The CDR3 has 14 amino acids. The CDR3 coding sequence is TGTGCCAGCTCACCAACAGCGAATAATTCACCCCTCCACTTT. Its protein product is CASSPTANNSPLHF.

The V and J genes are TRBV15 and TRBJ1-1; D remains unclear. From germline, CDR1 is LNHNV and CDR2 YYDKDF (reference sequence). The ends were cut back, 0 bases at V and 4 bases at J, with 6 bases in the middle. The CDR3 is 13 residues long. The CDR3 sequence is CATSRDMGTEAFF. CDR3 coding DNA: TGTGCCACCAGCAGAGATATGGGCACTGAAGCTTTCTTT.